Presented here are 31 T cell receptor beta chains from one specimen sequenced in a study of PD-L1 blockade in urothelial cancer. This table comes from immunoSEQ multiplex PCR, and its TCRdb copy is limited to in-frame clones, with some not included. The sample records 120,000 or so clones, roughly 83% being singletons. Described time point: peripheral blood 6 weeks after treatment start. The input for sequencing was PBMCs, taken around atezolizumab (anti-PD-L1) treatment. The source of these receptors is a man over 45 with urothelial cancer.

Note on this clone: One end of the junction does not line up with germline, which may come from a read error. The rearrangement joins TRBV28 to TRBJ1-6; D is perhaps TRBD1 (6 bases). The CDR3 is 15 residues long. Germline V gene data show CDR1 as MDHEN and CDR2 as SYDVKM. The CDR3 here is CASSSGTGINSPRYF. The CDR3 DNA reads TGTGCCAGCAGTTCCGGAACAGGGATTAATTCACCCCGGTACTTT.

This chain connects TRBV28 to TRBJ2-4; 8 nucleotides line up with TRBD1. The CDR3 is 14 amino acids. CDR1 and CDR2 (germline): MDHEN, SYDVKM. The V gene end was trimmed by 10 bases and the J gene end by 3 bases; junction bases not matched to a gene: 8. CDR3 coding DNA: TGTGCCATTCAAGACAGGGGTGGCAAAAACATTCAGTACTTC. It codes for CAIQDRGGKNIQYF.

This chain joins TRBV6-1 and TRBJ1-1, with D unclear. Germline CDR1 reads MNHNS; CDR2 reads SASEGT. Trimming shortened V by 6 bases and J by 1 base, and 12 bases separated the two germline ends. The CDR3 is 14 amino acids. The CDR3 loop reads CASRRQYPNTEAFF. CDR3 nucleotide sequence: TGTGCCAGCAGGCGACAATACCCGAACACTGAAGCTTTCTTT.

The genes are TRBV5-1 and TRBJ2-2; 13 bases map to TRBD2. The CDR3 is made up of 16 amino acids. V was clipped by 0 bases and J by 6 bases; unmatched bases: 2. Looked up from germline, CDR1 is SGHRS and CDR2 is YFSETQ. The CDR3 region is CASSLALAGGAGELFF. CDR3 nucleotide sequence: TGCGCCAGCAGCTTGGCACTAGCGGGAGGGGCCGGGGAGCTGTTTTTT.

The chain couples TRBV28 to TRBJ2-5, with D possibly matching TRBD2 (6 bases). CDR1 MDHEN and CDR2 SYDVKM come from the germline V gene. This CDR3 has 16 amino acids. Trimming removed 5 bases from V and 5 bases from J, with 21 bases in between. CDR3 DNA: TGTGCCAGCAGTGCCGGGGGAATTTATGGGCGGGAGACCCAGTACTTC. Translated, it gives CASSAGGIYGRETQYF.

The chain employs TRBV19 and TRBJ2-3; a possible D gene is TRBD1 (6 bases). CDR3 length equals 16 residues. CDR1 and CDR2 (germline): LNHDA, SQIVND (reference sequence). The ends were cut back, 1 base at V and 4 bases at J, with 15 bases in the middle. CDR3 region: CASSIGGQGFADTQYF. The CDR3, as DNA: TGTGCCAGTAGTATAGGGGGCCAGGGGTTCGCAGATACGCAGTATTTT.

The J gene is TRBJ2-1, the V gene TRBV28; 8 nucleotides line up with TRBD2. This CDR3 is 15 amino acids long. Per germline, CDR1 MDHEN and CDR2 SYDVKM. J lost 4 bases, V lost 7 bases, and 9 bases had no gene match. CDR3 coding DNA: TGTGCCAGCACCCCCGGGACTAGAGTTTACAATGAGCAGTTCTTC. Encoded protein: CASTPGTRVYNEQFF. Looking up the rest from reference TRBV28 and TRBJ2-1 gives the full variable domain: DVKVTQSSRYLVKRTGEKVFLECVQDMDHENMFWYRQDPGLGLRLIYFSYDVKMKEKGDIPEGYSVSREKKERFSLILESASTNQTSMYLCASTPGTRVYNEQFFGPGTRLTVL.

This chain uses TRBV9 with TRBJ1-6, with D unclear. Trimming took off 0 bases at V and 8 bases at J, with 12 bases between the two ends. This CDR3 contains 15 residues. In germline, CDR1 is SGDLS, CDR2 YYNGEE. CDR3 loop: CASSVGGKVDSPLHF. CDR3 sequence (DNA): TGTGCCAGCAGCGTAGGCGGGAAGGTGGATTCACCCCTCCACTTT.

The DNA for the CDR3 is TGCGCCAGCAGCTTAATAGCGGGAGGGCCCTACGAGCAGTACTTC. It translates to CASSLIAGGPYEQYF. The chain has TRBV5-1 and TRBJ2-7; 11 bases are shared with TRBD2. V shed 2 bases, J shed 2 bases, and the junction held 3 bases outside the gene matches. This CDR3 spans 15 amino acids. Per the germline V gene, CDR1 is SGHRS and CDR2 is YFSETQ.

The chain links TRBV10-3 to TRBJ1-2, with D uncertain. Germline CDR1 ENHRY, CDR2 SYGVKD. V gave up 2 bases and J gave up 3 bases, with 7 bases separating them. The CDR3 length is 13 residues. The CDR3 DNA sequence: TGTGCCATCAGTGAGAGCGGAGACTATGGCTACACCTTC. The encoded protein is CAISESGDYGYTF.

This clone appeared a single time. The genes are TRBV7-9 and TRBJ2-2; no clear D. CDR3 size: 15 residues. Germline V CDR1 and CDR2: SEHNR, FQNEAQ (reference sequence). V lost 1 base to trimming and J lost 1 base, with 7 bases between them. The CDR3 DNA follows: TGTGCCAGCAGCTTAGGAACTCTGAACACCGGGGAGCTGTTTTTT. Its translation is CASSLGTLNTGELFF.

This chain uses TRBV6-1 with TRBJ1-2, with D unresolved. This CDR3 has 17 amino acids. The germline V and J ends were trimmed by 2 bases and 5 bases, with 21 bases remaining between them. Germline CDR1 MNHNS, CDR2 SASEGT. The CDR3 DNA sequence: TGTGCCAGCAGTGAATGGTCTCTTTCAGGAAGCTCATATGGCTACACCTTC. It encodes CASSEWSLSGSSYGYTF.

V gene TRBV5-4 combines with J gene TRBJ2-1; D uncertain. From germline, CDR1 is SGHNT and CDR2 YYREEE (reference sequence). Deletions cut 0 bases from V and 5 bases from J, with 6 bases between. The CDR3 extends over 13 amino acids. The chain's CDR3 is CASSLAPDNEQFF. CDR3 DNA sequence: TGTGCCAGCAGCTTGGCCCCGGACAATGAGCAGTTCTTC.

This clone was counted only a few times. CDR3 residues: CASSVASGQETQYF. In DNA form, the CDR3 reads TGTGCCAGCAGCGTAGCTAGCGGGCAAGAGACCCAGTACTTC. The chain joins TRBV9 to TRBJ2-5, with 8 bases matching TRBD2. Germline loops: CDR1 SGDLS, CDR2 YYNGEE. The CDR3 consists of 14 residues. V lost 0 bases to trimming and J lost 2 bases; unmatched junction nucleotides: 0. The full variable domain, in which reference TRBV9 and TRBJ2-5 provide the parts outside the CDR3, is DSGVTQTPKHLITATGQRVTLRCSPRSGDLSVYWYQQSLDQGLQFLIQYYNGEERAKGNILERFSAQQFPDLHSELNLSSLELGDSALYFCASSVASGQETQYFGPGTRLLVL.

The rearrangement uses TRBV10-3 and TRBJ2-7, with 11 bases identical to TRBD2. Germline V CDR1 and CDR2: ENHRY, SYGVKD. This CDR3 region has 14 residues. V lost 6 bases to trimming and J lost 6 bases; unmatched junction nucleotides: 7. Here the CDR3 reads CAIRTSGTTGEQYF. For the CDR3, the DNA is TGTGCCATCAGGACTAGCGGGACCACGGGCGAGCAGTACTTC.

The chain employs TRBV27 and TRBJ2-3, with TRBD2 matching 11 bases. Germline trimming cut 10 bases from V and 4 bases from J; bases unmatched to any gene: 7. Per the germline V gene, CDR1 is MNHEY and CDR2 is SMNVEV (reference sequence). The CDR3 totals 14 residues. The CDR3 DNA is TGTGCCACCAAGCCGGGACTAGCGGCAGATACGCAGTATTTT. Its protein product is CATKPGLAADTQYF.

The genes are TRBV6-5 and TRBJ2-6; D might be TRBD2 (5 bases). CDR3 length: 16 residues. Deletions cut 4 bases from V and 0 bases from J, with 10 bases between. Germline V gives CDR1 MNHEY, CDR2 SVGAGI. CDR3 sequence reads: CASSFSVPSGANVLTF. CDR3 DNA sequence: TGTGCCAGCAGTTTTAGCGTCCCCTCTGGGGCCAACGTCCTGACTTTC.

This clone was recorded once. V and J are TRBV7-6 and TRBJ2-7; TRBD1 agrees at 8 bases. The CDR3 totals 12 residues. V was pared by 5 bases and J by 5 bases, with 2 bases of the junction left unmatched. Germline-derived CDR1 and CDR2 are SGHVS and FNYEAQ. DNA for the CDR3: TGTGCCAGCAGCCCGGACAGGGACGAGCAGTACTTC. Translating it yields CASSPDRDEQYF.

The chain has TRBV11-2 and TRBJ2-3; tentatively, D is TRBD2 (6 bases). The CDR3 consists of 13 residues. V was shortened by 7 bases and J by 8 bases, with 16 bases between the two germline ends. Germline V lookup: CDR1 SGHAT, CDR2 FQNNGV. The CDR3 is CASKAGGQVTQYF. In DNA form, the CDR3 reads TGTGCCAGCAAAGCCGGGGGTCAGGTTACGCAGTATTTT.

This chain connects TRBV19 to TRBJ2-3; D remains ambiguous. Between the trimmed V and J ends, which lost 5 bases and 0 bases, there was a span of 6 bases. The CDR3 totals 13 residues. Germline V CDR1 and CDR2: LNHDA, SQIVND (reference sequence). The CDR3, as DNA: TGTGCCAGTAGTCGAGTGAGCACAGATACGCAGTATTTT. Translated: CASSRVSTDTQYF.

V gene TRBV30 combines with J gene TRBJ1-4, with TRBD1 matching over 8 bases. Germline V gives CDR1 GTSNPN, CDR2 SVGIG (reference sequence). This CDR3 contains 13 residues. Losses at the gene ends were 1 base for V and 8 bases for J; bases not matched to a gene: 3. The CDR3: CAWSEDRAEKLFF. The DNA for the CDR3 is TGTGCCTGGAGTGAGGACAGGGCGGAAAAACTGTTTTTT.

The V and J genes are TRBV5-1 and TRBJ2-5, with 10 positions matching TRBD2. The ends lost 0 bases at V and 4 bases at J; junction bases unmatched: 9. This CDR3 spans 17 amino acids. CDR1 and CDR2 (germline): SGHRS, YFSETQ. This CDR3 is CASSLEASGRASETQYF. CDR3 DNA sequence: TGCGCCAGCAGCTTGGAAGCGAGCGGGAGGGCCTCAGAGACCCAGTACTTC.

V is TRBV29-1 and J is TRBJ1-2, with D possibly matching TRBD1 (5 bases). Looked up from germline, CDR1 is SQVTM and CDR2 is ANQGSEA. The CDR3 spans 13 residues. Deletions cut 1 base from V and 4 bases from J, with 10 bases between. The CDR3 region has the DNA TGCAGCGTTGAAGGGGGCTGGGTCTATGGCTACACCTTC. As protein: CSVEGGWVYGYTF.

J is TRBJ2-1 and V is TRBV5-1, with unresolved D. CDR3 size: 17 residues. The germline V gene has CDR1 SGHRS and CDR2 YFSETQ. V was cut by 0 bases and J by 3 bases, with 16 bases left in between. CDR3 nucleotides: TGCGCCAGCAGCTTGGGGCCCCAGCGTGTAGACTACAATGAGCAGTTCTTC. The encoded protein is CASSLGPQRVDYNEQFF. Complete variable domain (other parts from reference TRBV5-1 and TRBJ2-1): KAGVTQTPRYLIKTRGQQVTLSCSPISGHRSVSWYQQTPGQGLQFLFEYFSETQRNKGNFPGRFSGRQFSNSRSEMNVSTLELGDSALYLCASSLGPQRVDYNEQFFGPGTRLTVL.

V is TRBV5-1 and J is TRBJ2-1, with D maybe TRBD1 (6 bases). The length of the CDR3 is 14 residues. Trimming removed 0 bases at V and 3 bases at J, with 7 bases between. The germline CDR1 and CDR2 sequences are SGHRS and YFSETQ. CDR3 sequence: CASSLGQDYNEQFF. CDR3 DNA: TGCGCCAGCAGCTTGGGACAGGACTACAATGAGCAGTTCTTC.

This sequence joins TRBV5-8 and TRBJ2-5, with a possible D match to TRBD1 (6 bases). Germline lookup yields CDR1 SGHTS and CDR2 YDEGEE. The V gene lost 0 bases and the J gene lost 2 bases, with 17 bases spanning the gap. CDR3 length equals 17 residues. This chain's CDR3 is CASSLGGLRDQQETQYF. Written as DNA, the CDR3 is TGTGCCAGCAGCTTGGGGGGGCTGAGGGATCAACAAGAGACCCAGTACTTC.

This clone has more than one count but fewer than ten. Its ends do not fully match the called genes, so a read error is possible. The gene calls are TRBV25-1 and TRBJ1-1; no clear D gene. Per germline, CDR1 MGHDK and CDR2 SYGVNS. The CDR3 loop spans 13 amino acids. CDR3 in DNA: TGTGCCAGCAGCGAATCTGGAGGCACTGAAGCTTTCTTT. It is translated as CASSESGGTEAFF.

This clone is a singleton in its sample. The rearrangement joins TRBV11-2 to TRBJ1-6; 7 bases agree with TRBD1. Germline lookup yields CDR1 SGHAT and CDR2 FQNNGV. V gave up 5 bases and J gave up 5 bases; unmatched junction bases: 12. This CDR3 region has 17 residues. CDR3 nucleotide sequence: TGTGCCAGCAGCCCAAAGCCAGTGGGACAGAATAATTCACCCCTCCACTTT. Translating it yields CASSPKPVGQNNSPLHF.

V usage is TRBV30 and J usage is TRBJ1-2; 7 nucleotides line up with TRBD1. The CDR3 has 11 residues. Germline V CDR1 and CDR2: GTSNPN, SVGIG (reference sequence). V was clipped by 2 bases and J by 7 bases; unmatched bases: 1. The CDR3 spells CAWSKGAGYTF. The CDR3 bases are TGTGCCTGGAGTAAGGGGGCTGGCTACACCTTC. Looking up the rest from reference TRBV30 and TRBJ1-2 gives the full variable domain: SQTIHQWPATLVQPVGSPLSLECTVEGTSNPNLYWYRQAAGRGLQLLFYSVGIGQISSEVPQNLSASRPQDRQFILSSKKLLLSDSGFYLCAWSKGAGYTFGSGTRLTVV.

This rearrangement joins TRBV28 to TRBJ2-7; TRBD2 matches at 12 bases. Germline-derived CDR1 and CDR2 are MDHEN and SYDVKM. The CDR3 sequence is 20 residues long. After removal of 5 bases from V and 7 bases from J, the junction contained 24 bases not matched to a gene. As DNA, the CDR3 is TGTGCCAGCAGTCCGCAGACTTTTAGACTAGCGGGAGAGGTTATCGGTGAGCAGTACTTC. It translates to CASSPQTFRLAGEVIGEQYF.

The gene calls are TRBV9 and TRBJ2-1; no firm D call. The CDR3 loop spans 19 amino acids. Trimming cost V 4 bases and J 0 bases, with 23 bases left between them. Germline V lookup: CDR1 SGDLS, CDR2 YYNGEE. The CDR3 DNA follows: TGTGCCAGCAGCAAAGACCCCACTTCAGGCGTGAGCTCCTACAATGAGCAGTTCTTC. Translating it yields CASSKDPTSGVSSYNEQFF.